This T cell receptor beta chain appears in the sequencing data of a study of T cell responses to AZD1222 COVID-19 vaccine. Germline CDR1 is SGHAT and CDR2 is FQNNGV. V lost 2 bases and J lost 7, with 9 bases in between. This CDR3 spans 12 amino acids. Sequencing used immunoSEQ multiplex PCR; TCRdb keeps in-frame clones, though not all of them. The repertoire includes under 60,000 clones, about 86% of them detected once, and roughly 10% sits in the top ten. J is TRBJ2-7 and V is TRBV11-2; D is undetermined. This sequence originates from an adult in good health. This specimen was peripheral blood, taken on day 0 of AZD1222 vaccination. DNA for the CDR3: TGTGCCAGCAGCTTACAGGTGCGGGAGCAGTACTTC. Residues: CASSLQVREQYF.